This T cell receptor beta chain was observed in a study of blood T cell repertoires in COVID-19 (dated by TCRdb to 2018 to 2020). Looking at the study overall: Samples covering the acute and convalescent phases of COVID-19 were provided by collaborators in the United States, Italy and Spain. The material from the prospective study consisted of cDNA or gDNA derived from T cells, B-cell-depleted T cells, or PBMCs. Subjects who had been exposed to COVID-19, were actively infected with it, or had recovered from it provided the deeply sampled blood TCRbeta repertoires that made up the dataset. The repertoires were released in a freely available public database meant as a resource for research on the immune response to SARS-CoV-2. Samples were obtained from the ongoing ImmuneRACE study (first 160 participants) and from some 1,300 subjects provided by 6 global collaborators. Sample metadata almost always included a de-identified subject ID, COVID-19 status, age in years and sex. Where HLA class I and class II types were available, the types were taken from metadata supplied by the sample provider, not from assay-based typing. The research as a whole found: The quantity of clinical and demographic metadata differed by source and by participant and was supplied without curation.

About this clone: Its target antigen remains unknown. Per-base qualities were not stored, and no clone one base away is much larger. The same CDR3 arises from other DNA sequences in this sample as well.

Participants in the prospective study were enrolled through a virtual design, were aged about 18 to 100 years, and lived in about 25 United States geographic areas. In the prospective study, cohorts were assigned on the basis of participant-reported clinical history obtained from a screening survey and a study questionnaire. Recovered participants in ImmuneRACE Cohort 3 were defined by two consecutive negative NP/OP PCR tests, clearance by a healthcare professional, or resolution of symptoms. In the prospective study, mobile phlebotomists collected whole blood, serum and a nasopharyngeal or oropharyngeal swab from each participant. Prospective study participants could optionally give additional blood draws and questionnaires over an approximately two-month period. Blood samples from the prospective study were shipped frozen or at room temperature prior to DNA extraction. TCRbeta CDR3 regions were amplified from genomic DNA by means of the immunoSEQ Assay, a bias-controlled multiplex PCR. From the authors' description of their analysis: The number of nucleated cells in each sample was estimated by amplification of reference gene primers within the assay. Sequence reads were collapsed and filtered to measure the absolute abundance of every unique TCRbeta CDR3 rearrangement. Productive Simpson clonality was computed per sample as the square root of Simpson's diversity index over productive rearrangements. The table was pulled from immuneACCESS by TCRdb, which kept in-frame rearrangements only. Such tables lose some clones; where checked, under half of the loss comes from unresolved V genes, and the rest has no known cause. That table gives V, J and clone size, and the DNA gave D and trimming. The sample table shows 150,000 to 170,000 clones, and about 88% are seen once. The ten largest clones capture 7.3% of the sample.

From the cysteine through the phenylalanine, the CDR3 covers 14 amino acids. Only CDR3 DNA is held: 42 bases, read in frame from base 1. CDR1 is given as SGHRS and CDR2 as YFSETQ, both from the germline V gene. From V the trimming removes 1 base and from J it removes 4 bases, while the gene matches leave 2 bases of the junction unaccounted for. This receptor was identified in a man over 45 who had recovered from COVID-19. Sequenced material: PBMCs or T cells enriched from blood (not recorded which). In this chain, TRBV5-1 is recombined with TRBJ2-1; 7 bases in between match TRBD2. CDR3 sequence: CASSLSGGYNEQFF. The bases read TGCGCCAGCAGCTTGTCCGGGGGGTACAATGAGCAGTTCTTC. Outside the CDR3, residues come from the reference TRBV5-1 and TRBJ2-1 proteins, so the full variable domain is: KAGVTQTPRYLIKTRGQQVTLSCSPISGHRSVSWYQQTPGQGLQFLFEYFSETQRNKGNFPGRFSGRQFSNSRSEMNVSTLELGDSALYLCASSLSGGYNEQFFGPGTRLTVL.